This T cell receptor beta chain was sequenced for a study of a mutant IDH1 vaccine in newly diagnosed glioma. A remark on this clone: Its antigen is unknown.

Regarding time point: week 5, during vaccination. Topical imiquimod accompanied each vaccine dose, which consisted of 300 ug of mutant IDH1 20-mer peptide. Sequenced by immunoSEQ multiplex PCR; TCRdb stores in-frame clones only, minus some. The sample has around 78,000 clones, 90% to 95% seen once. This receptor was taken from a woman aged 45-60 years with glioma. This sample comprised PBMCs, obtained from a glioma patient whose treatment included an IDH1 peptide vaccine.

The CDR3 region has the DNA TGTGCCAGCTTAGGGGCTAAGCCCCAGCATTTT. Protein sequence: CASLGAKPQHF. The V gene is TRBV28, the J gene TRBJ1-5; D is perhaps TRBD1 (5 bases). Per germline, CDR1 MDHEN and CDR2 SYDVKM. The V end lost 8 bases, the J end lost 8 bases, and 10 bases lay between the germline ends. CDR3 size: 11 residues. The complete variable domain, with remaining parts taken from reference TRBV28 and TRBJ1-5, reads DVKVTQSSRYLVKRTGEKVFLECVQDMDHENMFWYRQDPGLGLRLIYFSYDVKMKEKGDIPEGYSVSREKKERFSLILESASTNQTSMYLCASLGAKPQHFGDGTRLSIL.